Below, one T cell receptor (beta chain) is given with its context. The antigen remains undetermined. Noted time point: newly diagnosed, previously untreated cHL patient sample. It was by magnetic negative selection that CD4+ T cells were purified from thawed PBMCs. For comparison, PBMCs from newly diagnosed, untreated classical Hodgkin lymphoma were used. Some clones are missing from TCRdb's copy, which holds only in-frame ones; the method was immunoSEQ multiplex PCR. The sample shows tens of thousands of clones, roughly 90% of them seen only once. This CDR3 region has 15 residues. CDR1 MGHRA and CDR2 YSYEKL come from the germline V gene. Trimming pared 4 bases from V and 2 bases from J, leaving 14 bases between. The source of the sample is a study of PD-1 blockade in classical Hodgkin lymphoma. The study, taken as a whole, reports: Why the repertoires differ is still unclear, perhaps disease activity or prior therapy. At baseline, newly diagnosed patients reportedly showed less TCR diversity than healthy donors.

Input material: CD4+ T cells from blood. The chain carries TRBV4-1 and TRBJ2-5; either TRBD1 or TRBD2 may fit D (5 bases each). The clonotype was recovered from a human donor with classical Hodgkin lymphoma. The chain's CDR3 is CASSPRDRPQETQYF. The CDR3 nucleotides read TGCGCCAGCAGCCCTCGGGACCGACCTCAAGAGACCCAGTACTTC.